This record looks at one T cell receptor (beta chain) sequence and its context. Its recognized antigen is unknown. Qualities for individual bases were not recorded, and no much larger clone is one base off. The entry originates in a study of T-cell reconstitution after alpha-beta-depleted transplantation in children (dated by TCRdb to 2016 to 2018). Notes on the research overall: Using TCR repertoire profiling, the study quantitatively followed how T-cell immune reconstitution unfolded in children after TCRalphabeta/CD19-depleted allogeneic hematopoietic cell transplantation.

The sample's time point label, in plain terms: day 60 (about 2 months) after transplantation. Per the publication, the treatment or condition label means: allogeneic hematopoietic cell transplantation with graft depleted of TCRalphabeta T cells and CD19 B cells. TCRalphabeta/CD19-depleted allogeneic hematopoietic cell grafts were given to the transplant recipients, all of whom were children. What the work shows at the level of the full study, not this receptor alone: The high TCRbeta diversity at day 60 in some patients was ascribed to recipient T cells and intrathymic progenitors that had survived conditioning. The apparently early recovery of alphabetaT-cell counts about two months after transplant reportedly depended on only several hundred rapidly expanded clones that came from non-depleted graft cells. Hyperexpanded clone frequencies declined over subsequent months; after one year, T-cell counts and TCRbeta diversity were mostly attributed to newly produced T cells.

The protocol used for the library was PCR. Sequencer: Illumina HiSeq 2500. TCR library preparation used molecular barcoding, with unique molecular identifiers applied to normalize quantification of the TCRbeta repertoire. The public reads were quality trimmed at Q25 with fastp and then assembled into clones with MiXCR by TCRdb, keeping productive beta chains. Rows are combined by CDR3 protein, so each entry shows the most common genes and DNA. The sample includes tens of thousands of distinct CDR3 sequences, with under 6% observed a single time. The top ten hold 30% to 35% of the sample. The source is a female patient younger than 10 who had a stem cell transplant for aplastic anemia, so the T cells may come from the graft donor. The specimen comprised PBMCs, mostly from graft donor cells, sampled 60 days after TCRalphabeta/CD19-depleted stem cell transplant.

This receptor has the CDR3 CASTSQGFHSPLHF. The nucleotides read TGTGCCAGCACGTCCCAGGGGTTCCATTCACCCCTCCACTTT. The sequence links TRBV6-2 or TRBV6-3 to TRBJ1-6; matching of 6 bases hints at TRBD1 as the D gene. CDR1 MNHEY and CDR2 SVGEGT were looked up in the germline V gene. Including cysteine and phenylalanine, the CDR3 has 14 amino acids. This entry keeps only the CDR3 DNA: 42 bases, framed from base 1. Trimming takes 7 bases from V and 8 bases from J, and the germline ends sit 15 bases apart.